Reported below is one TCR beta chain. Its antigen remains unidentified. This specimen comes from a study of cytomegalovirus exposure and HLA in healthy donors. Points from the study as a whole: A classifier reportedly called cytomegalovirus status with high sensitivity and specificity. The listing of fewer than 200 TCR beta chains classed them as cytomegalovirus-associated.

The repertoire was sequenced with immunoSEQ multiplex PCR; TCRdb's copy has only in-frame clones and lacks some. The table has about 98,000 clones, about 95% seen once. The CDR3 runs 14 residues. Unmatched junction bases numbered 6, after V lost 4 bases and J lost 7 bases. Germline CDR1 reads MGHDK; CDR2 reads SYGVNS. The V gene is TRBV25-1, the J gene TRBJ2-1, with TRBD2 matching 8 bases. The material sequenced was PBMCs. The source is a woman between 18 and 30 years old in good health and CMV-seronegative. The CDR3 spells CASSAGGPGNEQFF. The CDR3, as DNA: TGTGCCAGCAGTGCGGGAGGGCCGGGGAATGAGCAGTTCTTC.